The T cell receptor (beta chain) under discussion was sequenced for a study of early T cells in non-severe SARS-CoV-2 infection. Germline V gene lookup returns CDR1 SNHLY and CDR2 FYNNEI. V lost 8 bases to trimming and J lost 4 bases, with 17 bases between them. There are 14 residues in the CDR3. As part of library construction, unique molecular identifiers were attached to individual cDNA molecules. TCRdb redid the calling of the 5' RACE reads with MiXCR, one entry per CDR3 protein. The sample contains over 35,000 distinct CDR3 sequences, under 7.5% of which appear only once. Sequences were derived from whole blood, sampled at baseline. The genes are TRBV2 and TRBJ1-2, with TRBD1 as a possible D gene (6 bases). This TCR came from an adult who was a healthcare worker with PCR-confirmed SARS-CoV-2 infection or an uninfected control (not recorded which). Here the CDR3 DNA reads TGTGCCAGCCACAGATCAGGGGAAGCCTATGGCTACACCTTC. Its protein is CASHRSGEAYGYTF.